These 23 T cell receptor beta chains originate from one sample sequenced in a study of OX40 agonist ivuxolimab in advanced cancers. TCRdb keeps only in-frame clones here, not all; method: immunoSEQ multiplex PCR. Of about 73,000 clones in the sample, 75% to 90% were seen once. Sequencing used CD4+ or CD8+ T cells sorted from blood, obtained in a trial of the OX40 agonist ivuxolimab. The receptors were gathered from an adult with an advanced solid tumor such as melanoma, head and neck, liver or kidney cancer.

The rearrangement uses TRBV14 and TRBJ2-1; TRBD1 is a possible D gene (7 bases). CDR1 is SGHDN and CDR2 is FVKESK in the germline V gene. There are 16 residues in the CDR3. V dropped 1 base and J dropped 5 bases, with 15 bases sitting between them. CDR3 nucleotides: TGTGCCAGCAGCCAAGCGCCGGGGGACAGAAACAATGAGCAGTTCTTC. Its protein is CASSQAPGDRNNEQFF.

This clone was found once. V is TRBV15 and J is TRBJ2-5; possibly TRBD2 for D (5 bases). Trimming removed 0 bases from V and 5 bases from J, with 16 bases in between. Germline V CDR1 and CDR2: LNHNV, YYDKDF (reference sequence). The CDR3 is made up of 16 amino acids. For the CDR3, the DNA is TGTGCCACCAGCAGAGATCCGGGGAGTCCTAGGGAGACCCAGTACTTC. Residues: CATSRDPGSPRETQYF.

The gene calls are TRBV29-1 and TRBJ2-2, with D perhaps assigned TRBD1 or TRBD2 (6 bases each). V was cut by 7 bases and J by 6 bases, with 12 bases left in between. There are 12 residues in the CDR3. Germline V gene lookup returns CDR1 SQVTM and CDR2 ANQGSEA. CDR3 in amino acids: CSATGAAGELFF. The CDR3, as DNA: TGCAGCGCAACGGGGGCCGCCGGGGAGCTGTTTTTT.

V usage is TRBV15 and J usage is TRBJ1-1; a weak D match, TRBD1 (5 bases). The CDR3 loop spans 18 amino acids. The V end lost 2 bases, the J end lost 0 bases, and 19 bases lay between the germline ends. CDR1 and CDR2 (germline): LNHNV, YYDKDF (reference sequence). The chain's CDR3 is CATSRSAGQDIMNTEAFF. The CDR3 coding sequence is TGTGCCACCAGCAGATCCGCCGGGCAGGACATCATGAACACTGAAGCTTTCTTT.

The chain joins TRBV6-5 to TRBJ2-7, with a possible D match to TRBD2 (5 bases). The CDR3 length is 13 residues. CDR1 MNHEY and CDR2 SVGAGI come from the germline V gene. The V gene lost 5 bases and the J gene lost 5 bases, with 13 bases spanning the gap. The CDR3 DNA reads as TGTGCCAGCAGTCCGGACTCAAGGAACGAGCAGTACTTC. It specifies CASSPDSRNEQYF.

The rearrangement uses TRBV27 and TRBJ2-5; the D is unclear. The V and J ends lost 3 bases and 2 bases respectively, with 7 bases between them. The CDR3 has 13 amino acids. CDR1 and CDR2 from the germline V gene are MNHEY and SMNVEV (reference sequence). The CDR3 region is CASSFVGQETQYF. CDR3 DNA: TGTGCCAGCAGTTTCGTCGGACAAGAGACCCAGTACTTC.

This rearrangement joins TRBV5-1 to TRBJ1-4; D is undetermined. The germline CDR1 and CDR2 sequences are SGHRS and YFSETQ. V lost 1 base, J lost 8 bases, and 6 bases lay in between. The CDR3 runs 12 residues. The CDR3 DNA sequence: TGCGCCAGCAGCTTGCGTGGGGAAAAACTGTTTTTT. It is translated as CASSLRGEKLFF.

This chain uses TRBV11-2 with TRBJ2-7, with a weak D call TRBD1 (6 bases). Trimming removed 5 bases at V and 0 bases at J, with 11 bases between. Germline CDR1 and CDR2: SGHAT and FQNNGV. The CDR3 contains 14 residues. The CDR3 reads CASSIGGSSYEQYF. CDR3 bases: TGTGCCAGCAGCATAGGGGGTTCCTCCTACGAGCAGTACTTC.

The chain links TRBV5-5 to TRBJ2-7; D may be TRBD2 (6 bases). This CDR3 has 13 amino acids. Looked up from germline, CDR1 is SGHKS and CDR2 is YYEKEE (reference sequence). V was pared by 2 bases and J by 6 bases, with 12 bases between. The CDR3 DNA reads TGTGCCAGCAGCTTTGGAGGGCCCGGCGAGCAGTACTTC. This encodes CASSFGGPGEQYF.

This clone has more than one count but fewer than ten. The chain is built from TRBV11-2 and TRBJ1-2, with TRBD1 matching 8 bases. Losses at the gene ends were 7 bases for V and 7 bases for J; bases not matched to a gene: 5. CDR1 is SGHAT and CDR2 is FQNNGV in the germline V gene. The CDR3 consists of 12 residues. Here the CDR3 reads CASTNQGAGYTF. The CDR3 bases are TGTGCCAGCACCAACCAGGGGGCTGGCTACACCTTC.

This rearrangement joins TRBV5-6 to TRBJ1-4, with D possibly TRBD1 on 5 matching bases. This CDR3 contains 13 residues. The germline V and J ends were trimmed by 3 bases and 8 bases, with 11 bases remaining between them. Per the germline V gene, CDR1 is SGHDT and CDR2 is YYEEEE. The CDR3 bases are TGTGCCAGCAGCTCCAGGGAATTCGAAAAACTGTTTTTT. Its translation: CASSSREFEKLFF. Looking up the rest from reference TRBV5-6 and TRBJ1-4 gives the full variable domain: DAGVTQSPTHLIKTRGQQVTLRCSPKSGHDTVSWYQQALGQGPQFIFQYYEEEERQRGNFPDRFSGHQFPNYSSELNVNALLLGDSALYLCASSSREFEKLFFGSGTQLSVL.

This chain connects TRBV2 to TRBJ2-7, with 12 bases lining up with TRBD2. The CDR3 extends over 14 amino acids. Germline loops: CDR1 SNHLY, CDR2 FYNNEI. The junction had 8 bases not matched to a gene; V was cut back by 10 bases and J by 4 bases. In DNA form, the CDR3 reads TGTGCCACGATGACTAGCGGGGGAACTTACGAGCAGTACTTC. The encoded protein is CATMTSGGTYEQYF.

The V and J genes are TRBV7-9 and TRBJ2-2; D perhaps matches TRBD2 (5 bases). V shed 0 bases and J shed 3 bases, with 11 bases lying between them. The CDR3 runs to 16 residues. Germline CDR1 and CDR2: SEHNR and FQNEAQ (reference sequence). For the CDR3, the DNA is TGTGCCAGCAGCTTAGCAGGAGCGGAGTACACCGGGGAGCTGTTTTTT. Protein sequence: CASSLAGAEYTGELFF. The whole variable domain, filled in from reference TRBV7-9 and TRBJ2-2, reads DTGVSQNPRHKITKRGQNVTFRCDPISEHNRLYWYRQTLGQGPEFLTYFQNEAQLEKSRLLSDRFSAERPKGSFSTLEIQRTEQGDSAMYLCASSLAGAEYTGELFFGEGSRLTVL.

The gene calls are TRBV9 and TRBJ2-1; TRBD2 aligns across 12 bases. CDR3 length equals 17 residues. J gave up 5 bases and V 2 bases, and 8 bases lay outside the gene matches. Looked up from germline, CDR1 is SGDLS and CDR2 is YYNGEE. The CDR3 is CASSVGGTSGLHNEQFF. The CDR3 DNA reads as TGTGCCAGCAGCGTGGGGGGGACTAGCGGGTTGCACAATGAGCAGTTCTTC.

The chain employs TRBV5-4 and TRBJ2-7; the match to TRBD2 covers 9 bases. With 4 bases clipped from V and 0 bases from J, the junction kept 20 bases outside the gene matches. The CDR3 length is 20 residues. In germline, CDR1 is SGHNT, CDR2 YYREEE (reference sequence). Here the CDR3 reads CASSPLGGGLLAGISYEQYF. Here the CDR3 DNA reads TGTGCCAGCAGCCCCCTAGGAGGGGGCCTTCTAGCGGGGATCTCCTACGAGCAGTACTTC. The full variable domain, completed using reference TRBV5-4 and TRBJ2-7, is ETGVTQSPTHLIKTRGQQVTLRCSSQSGHNTVSWYQQALGQGPQFIFQYYREEENGRGNFPPRFSGLQFPNYSSELNVNALELDDSALYLCASSPLGGGLLAGISYEQYFGPGTRLTVT.

V is TRBV7-9 and J is TRBJ1-1; 9 bases line up with TRBD1. Germline V CDR1 and CDR2: SEHNR, FQNEAQ (reference sequence). CDR3 size: 15 residues. Unmatched junction bases numbered 12, after V lost 5 bases and J lost 8 bases. The CDR3 nucleotides are TGTGCCAGCAGCGCAGGGACAGGGCGGGCATCCGAAGCTTTCTTT. This translates into CASSAGTGRASEAFF.

CDR3 DNA sequence: TGTGCCAGCTCACCTTATCGGCACACTGAAGCTTTCTTT. Translated: CASSPYRHTEAFF. This chain links TRBV18 with TRBJ1-1; D call uncertain. The CDR3 is 13 residues long. With 3 bases removed from V and 3 bases from J, the gap between germline ends came to 8 bases. Germline lookup yields CDR1 KGHSH and CDR2 LQKENI. The variable domain in full, with the rest retrieved from reference TRBV18 and TRBJ1-1, is NAGVMQNPRHLVRRRGQEARLRCSPMKGHSHVYWYRQLPEEGLKFMVYLQKENIIDESGMPKERFSAEFPKEGPSILRIQQVVRGDSAAYFCASSPYRHTEAFFGQGTRLTVV.

The V call is TRBV29-1, the J call TRBJ2-2; D might be TRBD1 (8 bases). With 6 bases removed from V and 1 base from J, the gap between germline ends came to 18 bases. Germline V gives CDR1 SQVTM, CDR2 ANQGSEA. The CDR3 runs 16 residues. CDR3 protein: CSVVREGQENTGELFF. CDR3 nucleotides: TGCAGCGTGGTCAGGGAGGGACAGGAGAACACCGGGGAGCTGTTTTTT.

This chain connects TRBV5-1 to TRBJ2-7; weak D call: TRBD1 (6 bases). Looked up from germline, CDR1 is SGHRS and CDR2 is YFSETQ. V gave up 0 bases and J gave up 2 bases, with 9 bases separating them. The CDR3 length is 14 residues. CDR3 bases: TGCGCCAGCAGCTTGGCCGACAGGCCCTACGAGCAGTACTTC. This codes for CASSLADRPYEQYF.

This chain joins TRBV27 and TRBJ1-1; 7 bases match TRBD1. Germline-derived CDR1 and CDR2 are MNHEY and SMNVEV (reference sequence). The CDR3 totals 13 residues. After removal of 0 bases from V and 7 bases from J, the junction contained 2 bases not matched to a gene. The CDR3: CASSLSYRGEAFF. The CDR3 DNA reads TGTGCCAGCAGTTTATCGTACAGGGGTGAAGCTTTCTTT.

V gene TRBV5-6 combines with J gene TRBJ2-7, with D possibly TRBD1 on 6 matching bases. Per the germline V gene, CDR1 is SGHDT and CDR2 is YYEEEE. The CDR3 extends over 12 amino acids. Trimming removed 3 bases at V and 3 bases at J, with 7 bases between. Written as DNA, the CDR3 is TGTGCCAGCAGCTCGGACAGCTACGAGCAGTACTTC. Translation: CASSSDSYEQYF.

The chain links TRBV15 to TRBJ2-1; 11 bases match TRBD1. Unmatched junction bases numbered 0, after V lost 0 bases and J lost 2 bases. The CDR3 is 16 amino acids. Germline V CDR1 and CDR2: LNHNV, YYDKDF (reference sequence). CDR3 coding DNA: TGTGCCACCAGCAGAGAGGGACAGGGGGCCTACAATGAGCAGTTCTTC. This gives the protein CATSREGQGAYNEQFF.

The rearrangement uses TRBV5-1 and TRBJ2-1; D is possibly TRBD2 (5 bases). The V gene's germline CDR1 is SGHRS and CDR2 YFSETQ. The CDR3 consists of 12 residues. V was shortened by 4 bases and J by 10 bases, with 12 bases between the two germline ends. CDR3 in amino acids: CASSTTSYEQFF. The CDR3 nucleotides are TGCGCCAGCAGCACTACTAGTTACGAGCAGTTCTTC.